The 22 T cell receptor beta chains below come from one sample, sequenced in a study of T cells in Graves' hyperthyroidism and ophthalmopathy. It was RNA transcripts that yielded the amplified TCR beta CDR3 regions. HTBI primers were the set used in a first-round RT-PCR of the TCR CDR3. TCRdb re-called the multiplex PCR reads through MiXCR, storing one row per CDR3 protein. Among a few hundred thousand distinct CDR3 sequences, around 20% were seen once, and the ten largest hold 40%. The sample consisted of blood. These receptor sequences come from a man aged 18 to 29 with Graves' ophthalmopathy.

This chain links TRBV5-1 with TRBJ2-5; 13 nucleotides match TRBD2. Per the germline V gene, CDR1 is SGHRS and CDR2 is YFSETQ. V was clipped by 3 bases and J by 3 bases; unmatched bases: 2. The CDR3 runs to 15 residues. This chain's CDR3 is CASSSGLAGKETQYF. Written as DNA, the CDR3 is TGCGCCAGCAGCTCGGGACTAGCGGGGAAAGAGACCCAGTACTTC.

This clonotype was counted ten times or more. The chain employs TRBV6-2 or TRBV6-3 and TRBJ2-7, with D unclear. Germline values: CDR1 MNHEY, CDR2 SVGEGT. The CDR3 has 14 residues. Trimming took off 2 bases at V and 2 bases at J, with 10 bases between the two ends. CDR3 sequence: CASSYEAVAYEQYF. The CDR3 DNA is TGTGCCAGCAGTTACGAGGCGGTAGCCTACGAGCAGTACTTC.

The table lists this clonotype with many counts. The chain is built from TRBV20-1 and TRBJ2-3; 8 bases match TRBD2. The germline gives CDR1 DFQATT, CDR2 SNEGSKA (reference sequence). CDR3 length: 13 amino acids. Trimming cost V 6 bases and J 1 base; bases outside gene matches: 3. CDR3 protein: CSAPGGGTDTQYF. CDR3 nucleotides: TGCAGTGCCCCCGGGGGGGGCACAGATACGCAGTATTTT.

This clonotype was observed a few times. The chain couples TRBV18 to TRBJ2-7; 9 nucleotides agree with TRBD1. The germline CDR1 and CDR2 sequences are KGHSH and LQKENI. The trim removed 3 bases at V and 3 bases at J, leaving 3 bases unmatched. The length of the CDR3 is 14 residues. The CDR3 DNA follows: TGTGCCAGCTCACCGGGACAGGGACACTACGAGCAGTACTTC. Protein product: CASSPGQGHYEQYF.

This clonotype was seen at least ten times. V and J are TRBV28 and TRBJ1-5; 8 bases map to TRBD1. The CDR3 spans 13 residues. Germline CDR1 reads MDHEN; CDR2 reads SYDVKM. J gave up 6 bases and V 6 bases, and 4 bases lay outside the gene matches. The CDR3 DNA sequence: TGTGCCAGCAGCCCGACAGGGGTTCAGCCCCAGCATTTT. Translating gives CASSPTGVQPQHF.

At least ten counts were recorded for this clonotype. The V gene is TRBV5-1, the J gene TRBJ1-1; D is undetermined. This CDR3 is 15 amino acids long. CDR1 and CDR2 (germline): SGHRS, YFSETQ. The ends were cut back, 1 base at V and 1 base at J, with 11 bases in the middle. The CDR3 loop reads CASSLMGLGNTEAFF. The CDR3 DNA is TGCGCCAGCAGCTTGATGGGCCTCGGGAACACTGAAGCTTTCTTT.

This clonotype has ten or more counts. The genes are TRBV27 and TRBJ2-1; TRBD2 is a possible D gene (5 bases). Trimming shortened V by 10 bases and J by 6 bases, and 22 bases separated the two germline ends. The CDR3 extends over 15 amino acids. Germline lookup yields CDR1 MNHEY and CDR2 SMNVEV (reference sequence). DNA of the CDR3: TGTGCCATCCCACTTCTAGCTTCGGGCTGCAATGAGCAGTTCTTC. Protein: CAIPLLASGCNEQFF.

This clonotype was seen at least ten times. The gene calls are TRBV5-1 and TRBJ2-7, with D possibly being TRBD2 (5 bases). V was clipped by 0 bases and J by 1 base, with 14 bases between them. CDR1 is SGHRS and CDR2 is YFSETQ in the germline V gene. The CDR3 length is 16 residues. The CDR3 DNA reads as TGCGCCAGCAGCTTGGATGAGGGTATATTTTCCTACGAGCAGTACTTC. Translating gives CASSLDEGIFSYEQYF.

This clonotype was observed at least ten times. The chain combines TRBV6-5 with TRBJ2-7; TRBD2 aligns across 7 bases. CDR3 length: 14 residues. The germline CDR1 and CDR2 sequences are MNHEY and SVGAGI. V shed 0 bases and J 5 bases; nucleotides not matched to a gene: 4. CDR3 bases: TGTGCCAGCAGTTACTCGCGGGGGAGTCACGAGCAGTACTTC. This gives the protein CASSYSRGSHEQYF.

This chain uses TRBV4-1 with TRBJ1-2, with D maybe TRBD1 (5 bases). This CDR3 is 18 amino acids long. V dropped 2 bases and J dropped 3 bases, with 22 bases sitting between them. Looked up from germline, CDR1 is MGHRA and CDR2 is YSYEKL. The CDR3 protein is CASSQPPGGAGRDYGYTF. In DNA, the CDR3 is TGCGCCAGCAGCCAACCCCCCGGCGGGGCAGGGAGGGACTATGGCTACACCTTC.

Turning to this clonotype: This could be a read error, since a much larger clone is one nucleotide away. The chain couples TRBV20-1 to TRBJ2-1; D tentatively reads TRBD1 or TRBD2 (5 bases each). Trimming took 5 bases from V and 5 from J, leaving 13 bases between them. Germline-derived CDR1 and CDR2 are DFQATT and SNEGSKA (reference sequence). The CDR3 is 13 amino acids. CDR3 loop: CSAPGPADNEQFF. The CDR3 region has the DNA TGCAGTGCTCCGGGACCAGCAGACAATGAGCAGTTCTTC.

In DNA, the CDR3 is TGTGCCAGCAGCTTGGGTGAGGGTGGAGGTGGCTACACCTTC. As protein: CASSLGEGGGGYTF. The chain uses TRBV7-9 and TRBJ1-2; no clear D gene. CDR1 SEHNR and CDR2 FQNEAQ come from the germline V gene (reference sequence). The CDR3 runs to 14 residues. V was clipped by 3 bases and J by 7 bases, with 15 bases between them.

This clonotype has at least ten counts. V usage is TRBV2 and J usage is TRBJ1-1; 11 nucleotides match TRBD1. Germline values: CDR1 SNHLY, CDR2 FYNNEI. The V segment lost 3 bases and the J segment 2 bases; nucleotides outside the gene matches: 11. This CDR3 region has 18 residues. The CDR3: CASSDGGGTGGSNTEAFF. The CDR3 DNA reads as TGTGCCAGCAGTGATGGGGGAGGGACAGGGGGGTCCAACACTGAAGCTTTCTTT.

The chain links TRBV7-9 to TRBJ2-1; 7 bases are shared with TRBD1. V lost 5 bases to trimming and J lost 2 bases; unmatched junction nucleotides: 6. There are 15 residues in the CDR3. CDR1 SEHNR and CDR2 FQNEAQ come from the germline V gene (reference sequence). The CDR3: CASSSTGAAYNEQFF. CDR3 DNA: TGTGCCAGCAGCAGCACAGGGGCAGCCTACAATGAGCAGTTCTTC.

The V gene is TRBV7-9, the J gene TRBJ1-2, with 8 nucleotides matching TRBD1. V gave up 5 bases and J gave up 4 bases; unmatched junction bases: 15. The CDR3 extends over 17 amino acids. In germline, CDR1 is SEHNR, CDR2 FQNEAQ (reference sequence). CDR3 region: CASSHSELGDRTYGYTF. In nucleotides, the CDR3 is TGTGCCAGCAGCCATTCTGAACTCGGGGACAGGACCTATGGCTACACCTTC. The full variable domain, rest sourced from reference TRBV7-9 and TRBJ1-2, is DTGVSQNPRHKITKRGQNVTFRCDPISEHNRLYWYRQTLGQGPEFLTYFQNEAQLEKSRLLSDRFSAERPKGSFSTLEIQRTEQGDSAMYLCASSHSELGDRTYGYTFGSGTRLTVV.

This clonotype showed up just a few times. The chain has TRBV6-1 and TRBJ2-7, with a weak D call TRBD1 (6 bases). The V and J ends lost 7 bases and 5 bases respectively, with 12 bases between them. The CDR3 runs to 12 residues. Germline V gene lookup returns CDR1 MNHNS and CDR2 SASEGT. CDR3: CASNPGVHEQYF. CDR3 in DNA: TGTGCCAGCAACCCAGGGGTCCACGAGCAGTACTTC.

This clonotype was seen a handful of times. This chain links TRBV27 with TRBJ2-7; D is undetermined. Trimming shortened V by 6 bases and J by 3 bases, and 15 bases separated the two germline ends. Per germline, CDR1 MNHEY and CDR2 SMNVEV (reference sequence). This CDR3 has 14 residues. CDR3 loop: CASSHRIQGYEQYF. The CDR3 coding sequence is TGTGCCAGCAGCCATAGGATCCAAGGCTACGAGCAGTACTTC.

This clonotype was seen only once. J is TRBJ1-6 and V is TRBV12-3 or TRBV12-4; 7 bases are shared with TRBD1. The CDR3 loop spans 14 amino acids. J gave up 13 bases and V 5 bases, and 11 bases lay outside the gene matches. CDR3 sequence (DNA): TGTGCCAGCAGTAACAGACAGGGAAGGGGCCCCCTCCACTTT. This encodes CASSNRQGRGPLHF.

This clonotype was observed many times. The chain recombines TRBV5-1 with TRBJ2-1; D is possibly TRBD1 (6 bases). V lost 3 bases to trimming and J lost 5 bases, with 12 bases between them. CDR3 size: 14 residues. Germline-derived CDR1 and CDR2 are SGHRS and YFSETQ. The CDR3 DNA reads TGCGCCAGCAGCTGGGGGCAGGGACACAATGAGCAGTTCTTC. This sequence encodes CASSWGQGHNEQFF. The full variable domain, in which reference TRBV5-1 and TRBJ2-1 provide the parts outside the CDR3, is KAGVTQTPRYLIKTRGQQVTLSCSPISGHRSVSWYQQTPGQGLQFLFEYFSETQRNKGNFPGRFSGRQFSNSRSEMNVSTLELGDSALYLCASSWGQGHNEQFFGPGTRLTVL.

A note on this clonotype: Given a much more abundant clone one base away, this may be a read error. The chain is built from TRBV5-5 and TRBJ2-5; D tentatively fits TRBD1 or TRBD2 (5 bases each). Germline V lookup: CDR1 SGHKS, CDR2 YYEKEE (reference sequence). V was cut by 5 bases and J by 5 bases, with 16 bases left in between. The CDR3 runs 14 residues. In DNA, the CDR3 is TGTGCCAGCAGTCCCGGGACCCCGGTGGAGACCCAGTACTTC. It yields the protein CASSPGTPVETQYF.

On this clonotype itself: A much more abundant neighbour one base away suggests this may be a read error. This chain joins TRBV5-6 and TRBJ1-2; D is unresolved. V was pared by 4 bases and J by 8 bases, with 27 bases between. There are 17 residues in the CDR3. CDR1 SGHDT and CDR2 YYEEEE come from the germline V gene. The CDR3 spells CASSQDPIWIGRGGYTF. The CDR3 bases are TGTGCCAGCAGCCAAGATCCGATCTGGATAGGGCGTGGAGGCTACACCTTC.

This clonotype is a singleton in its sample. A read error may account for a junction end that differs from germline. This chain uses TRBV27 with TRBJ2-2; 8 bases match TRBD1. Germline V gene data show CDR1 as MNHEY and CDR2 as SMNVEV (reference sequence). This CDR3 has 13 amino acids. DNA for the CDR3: TGTGCCCGCAGTTGGACAGGGAACGGGGAGCTGTTTTTT. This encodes CARSWTGNGELFF.